The T cell receptor beta chain described here comes from a study of shared clonotypes between healthy human individuals. A note on this clone: Its antigen is still unknown.

The donor cohort consisted entirely of Caucasian adults residing in Nashville, Tennessee. The study separated CD4+ cells into CD45RA+ naive and CD45RA-negative memory subsets. Sequenced by immunoSEQ multiplex PCR; TCRdb stores in-frame clones only, minus some. The sample has 2 million or so clones; roughly 94% are singletons. The CDR3 spans 16 residues. The germline CDR1 and CDR2 sequences are MNHNS and SASEGT. V was cut by 1 base and J by 3 bases, with 16 bases left in between. Notes on the study in general: Non-shared clonotypes showed lower generation probabilities than clonotypes common to all four donors.

Sequencing was done on a sample of naive CD4+ T cells sorted from blood. As to subset: CD45RA+ positively selected. This clonotype was obtained from a man in his late teens or twenties in good health. The chain employs TRBV6-1 and TRBJ2-7; D is unclear. The CDR3 spells CASSEVRQPRGYEQYF. CDR3 in DNA: TGTGCCAGCAGTGAAGTTAGGCAGCCGAGAGGCTACGAGCAGTACTTC.